The 21 T cell receptor beta chains listed next were all sequenced from one sample in a study of glioma-infiltrating T cells. Using RNA template, CDR3s of TCR alpha and beta were amplified with iRepertoire arm-PCR. TCRdb passed the multiplex PCR reads through MiXCR, listing each CDR3 protein once. Of about 130,000 distinct CDR3 sequences in the sample, roughly 20% are singletons; the top ten hold 13% to 15%. The sample was glioma tissue, nonneoplastic brain tissue, or PBMCs (not recorded which). The receptors derive from a human donor with low-grade glioma or glioblastoma, undergoing nonglioma brain surgery, or in good health (not recorded which).

This clonotype was observed a handful of times. This chain connects TRBV4-1 to TRBJ2-3; 8 bases map to TRBD2. V dropped 2 bases and J dropped 7; count of bases not matched to a gene: 5. Germline loops: CDR1 MGHRA, CDR2 YSYEKL. The CDR3 spans 14 residues. Written as DNA, the CDR3 is TGCGCCAGCAGCCAACAGCGGGGGCCCAATACGCAGTATTTT. Encoded protein: CASSQQRGPNTQYF.

The V gene is TRBV29-1, the J gene TRBJ2-7; D may be TRBD1 or TRBD2 (6 bases each). CDR3 length equals 13 residues. Trimming took off 6 bases at V and 4 bases at J, with 16 bases between the two ends. Per germline, CDR1 SQVTM and CDR2 ANQGSEA. The CDR3 sequence: CSVRDTGEYEQYF. The CDR3 coding sequence is TGCAGCGTCAGGGACACGGGAGAATACGAGCAGTACTTC.

The DNA for the CDR3 is TGCGCCAGCAGCGGAGGGAGGGAGGGCCGGGGCCATACGCAGTATTTT. Amino acids: CASSGGREGRGHTQYF. The chain has TRBV5-1 and TRBJ2-3, with 7 bases lining up with TRBD2. V lost 4 bases and J lost 7; bases outside the gene matches: 15. Germline CDR1 reads SGHRS; CDR2 reads YFSETQ. This CDR3 comprises 16 residues. The whole variable domain, remainder taken from reference TRBV5-1 and TRBJ2-3, is KAGVTQTPRYLIKTRGQQVTLSCSPISGHRSVSWYQQTPGQGLQFLFEYFSETQRNKGNFPGRFSGRQFSNSRSEMNVSTLELGDSALYLCASSGGREGRGHTQYFGPGTRLTVL.

This clonotype qualifies as medium-sized (0.01 to 0.1%). The chain employs TRBV28 and TRBJ1-5; D ambiguous. The V gene's germline CDR1 is MDHEN and CDR2 SYDVKM. Trimming took 4 bases from V and 0 from J, leaving 7 bases between them. There are 14 residues in the CDR3. The CDR3 loop reads CASSSHYSNQPQHF. CDR3 nucleotides: TGTGCCAGCAGTTCCCATTATAGCAATCAGCCCCAGCATTTT. The complete variable domain, with remaining parts taken from reference TRBV28 and TRBJ1-5, reads DVKVTQSSRYLVKRTGEKVFLECVQDMDHENMFWYRQDPGLGLRLIYFSYDVKMKEKGDIPEGYSVSREKKERFSLILESASTNQTSMYLCASSSHYSNQPQHFGDGTRLSIL.

This clonotype was counted between two and nine times. The genes are TRBV7-9 and TRBJ2-5; D unclear. CDR3 length: 14 amino acids. Germline V CDR1 and CDR2: SEHNR, FQNEAQ (reference sequence). V shed 1 base and J shed 3 bases, with 9 bases lying between them. The CDR3 DNA reads TGTGCCAGCAGCTTAGATAACCAAGAAGAGACCCAGTACTTC. Amino acids: CASSLDNQEETQYF.

This clonotype has a handful of counts. The V call is TRBV7-6, the J call TRBJ2-1, with 7 bases lining up with TRBD1. This CDR3 is built from 14 residues. Trimming at V came to 6 bases and at J to 8 bases, leaving 10 bases not matched to a gene. Looked up from germline, CDR1 is SGHVS and CDR2 is FNYEAQ. CDR3 DNA sequence: TGTGCCAGCAGTGGGGACAGAGAATTGGATGAGCAGTTCTTC. Amino acid sequence: CASSGDRELDEQFF.

Concerning this clonotype: A much larger clone differs from this one at a single base, so this may be a read error. This chain links TRBV4-1 with TRBJ2-1; D unresolved. From germline, CDR1 is MGHRA and CDR2 YSYEKL. This CDR3 has 14 residues. The V and J ends lost 1 base and 6 bases respectively, with 10 bases between them. The CDR3 region is CASSQVPSRNEQFF. DNA for the CDR3: TGCGCCAGCAGCCAAGTCCCCTCGCGCAATGAGCAGTTCTTC.

This clonotype showed up just a few times. The chain's CDR3 is CAISRVPDSGNTIYF. The CDR3 DNA reads TGTGCCATCAGCAGGGTTCCGGACTCTGGAAACACCATATATTTT. The chain combines TRBV10-3 with TRBJ1-3; maybe TRBD1 (5 bases). The CDR3 loop spans 15 amino acids. In germline, CDR1 is ENHRY, CDR2 SYGVKD. Trimming pared 6 bases from V and 0 bases from J, leaving 12 bases between.

In the case of this clonotype: This CDR3 fails to terminate in the conserved phenylalanine or tryptophan, so it likely reflects a read error. The V call is TRBV7-3, the J call TRBJ1-1, with 7 bases lining up with TRBD1. Germline CDR1 SGHTA, CDR2 FQGTGA. The CDR3 runs 14 residues. V lost 4 bases to trimming and J lost 4 bases; unmatched junction nucleotides: 6. The CDR3 reads CASSSQGQGTEAFS. For the CDR3, the DNA is TGTGCCAGCAGCTCACAGGGGCAGGGCACTGAAGCTTTCTCT.

The chain joins TRBV2 to TRBJ2-7; 8 nucleotides agree with TRBD1. V shed 5 bases, J shed 0 bases, and the junction held 6 bases outside the gene matches. Germline-derived CDR1 and CDR2 are SNHLY and FYNNEI. The CDR3 runs 15 residues. The CDR3 reads CASSRLGTGSYEQYF. The DNA for the CDR3 is TGTGCCAGCAGTCGCCTCGGGACAGGCTCCTACGAGCAGTACTTC.

The rearrangement joins TRBV19 to TRBJ2-3, with 9 bases identical to TRBD1. The ends lost 6 bases at V and 1 base at J; junction bases unmatched: 2. The length of the CDR3 is 14 residues. Germline V lookup: CDR1 LNHDA, CDR2 SQIVND (reference sequence). CDR3 region: CASRQGAGTDTQYF. CDR3 nucleotide sequence: TGTGCCAGTAGACAGGGGGCCGGCACAGATACGCAGTATTTT.

This clonotype has ten or more counts. The chain is built from TRBV10-3 and TRBJ2-3, with 9 positions matching TRBD1. CDR3 length equals 15 residues. CDR1 and CDR2 (germline): ENHRY, SYGVKD. The junction had 4 bases not matched to a gene; V was cut back by 6 bases and J by 0 bases. For the CDR3, the DNA is TGTGCCATCAGCGGGACAGGGTGGAGCACAGATACGCAGTATTTT. Its protein product is CAISGTGWSTDTQYF.

This rearrangement joins TRBV10-3 to TRBJ2-3, with 10 bases fitting TRBD2. The J segment lost 4 bases and the V segment lost 3 bases, leaving 7 bases of the junction unmatched. CDR1 and CDR2 from the germline V gene are ENHRY and SYGVKD. The CDR3 has 16 amino acids. CDR3 residues: CAISDALAGLSDTQYF. In DNA form, the CDR3 reads TGTGCCATCAGTGATGCACTAGCGGGGCTCTCAGATACGCAGTATTTT.

This clonotype was counted ten times or more. The rearrangement uses TRBV7-2 and TRBJ1-2; possibly TRBD1 for D (5 bases). CDR1 SGHTA and CDR2 FQGNSA come from the germline V gene. The CDR3 contains 14 residues. V lost 3 bases, J lost 3 bases, and 11 bases lay in between. CDR3 loop: CASSLGRADYGYTF. For the CDR3, the DNA is TGTGCCAGCAGCTTGGGCAGGGCCGACTATGGCTACACCTTC.

A few counts support this clonotype. The genes are TRBV5-4 and TRBJ2-1; TRBD2 agrees at 12 bases. CDR3 length: 16 amino acids. The ends lost 2 bases at V and 8 bases at J; junction bases unmatched: 8. Germline lookup yields CDR1 SGHNT and CDR2 YYREEE (reference sequence). The CDR3 DNA reads as TGTGCCAGCAGCTTTAGGCTAGCGGGAGGGATGGATGAGCAGTTCTTC. Its translation: CASSFRLAGGMDEQFF.

This clonotype was observed at least ten times. V usage is TRBV27 and J usage is TRBJ2-1, with D possibly matching TRBD2 (6 bases). V was clipped by 5 bases and J by 7 bases, with 18 bases between them. CDR1 and CDR2 (germline): MNHEY, SMNVEV (reference sequence). This CDR3 is 15 amino acids long. CDR3 in amino acids: CASSLPGLGKNEQFF. Written as DNA, the CDR3 is TGTGCCAGCAGTCTGCCGGGACTCGGAAAGAATGAGCAGTTCTTC.

There are many counts of this clonotype. V is TRBV24-1 and J is TRBJ1-2; weak D call: TRBD1 (6 bases). The germline V and J ends were trimmed by 2 bases and 8 bases, with 11 bases remaining between them. The germline V gene encodes CDR1 KGHDR and CDR2 SFDVKD. The CDR3 loop spans 13 amino acids. CDR3 loop: CATSDYGGDGYTF. The DNA of the CDR3 is TGTGCCACCAGTGATTACGGGGGCGACGGCTACACCTTC.

At least ten counts were recorded for this clonotype. This chain links TRBV7-2 with TRBJ2-7, with D possibly TRBD2 on 7 matching bases. This CDR3 has 13 amino acids. The V end was cut by 4 bases, the J end by 7 bases, with 14 bases between. Germline V gene lookup returns CDR1 SGHTA and CDR2 FQGNSA. CDR3 nucleotides: TGTGCCAGCAGCTCGGGGGGAGGGGGAGAGCAGTACTTC. Translation gives CASSSGGGGEQYF.

The rearrangement joins TRBV12-3 or TRBV12-4 to TRBJ1-1, with D hard to call. V shed 2 bases and J shed 7 bases, with 20 bases lying between them. This CDR3 comprises 16 residues. The CDR3 here is CASSLMGRLTVDEAFF. Here the CDR3 DNA reads TGTGCCAGCAGTTTAATGGGCCGCTTAACGGTAGATGAAGCTTTCTTT.

The sample holds many counts of this clonotype. The chain couples TRBV7-2 to TRBJ1-3, with D unresolved. The CDR3 totals 16 residues. The ends were cut back, 2 bases at V and 0 bases at J, with 11 bases in the middle. CDR1 and CDR2 (germline): SGHTA, FQGNSA. Written as DNA, the CDR3 is TGTGCCAGCAGCTTATGGATCAGTTCCTCTGGAAACACCATATATTTT. This sequence encodes CASSLWISSSGNTIYF.

This clonotype came up a few times. V usage is TRBV9 and J usage is TRBJ1-5; D is undetermined. CDR3 size: 14 residues. The V end was cut by 3 bases, the J end by 7 bases, with 14 bases between. Germline V gene sequence: CDR1 SGDLS, CDR2 YYNGEE. The CDR3 protein is CASSASNSRQPQHF. In DNA, the CDR3 is TGTGCCAGCAGCGCCTCGAATTCCAGGCAGCCCCAGCATTTT.